This T cell receptor beta chain was retrieved from a study of graft-versus-host responses after intestinal transplantation (dated by TCRdb to about 2021). Regarding the study in general: Multivisceral, liver-intestinal, or isolated intestinal transplants were received by the recipients. All recipients received anti-thymocyte globulin induction followed by maintenance tacrolimus and steroids for about three years. Graft-versus-host and host-versus-graft alloreactive T cell clones were tracked in the graft, circulation and bone marrow after intestinal transplantation using bulk TCR-beta CDR3 sequencing. Alloreactive clones were identified by sequencing pre-transplant mixed lymphocyte reaction products and comparing them with unstimulated pre-transplant donor and recipient T cells. A cohort of 20 to 25 intestinal transplant recipients, including one retransplant, was enrolled, and 3 patients lacking pretransplant specimens were excluded. A peak of at least 4% donor T cells among recipient peripheral blood mononuclear cells was the definition used for donor T cell macrochimerism. Samples from a few later patients were sequenced in-house on an Illumina MiSeq with MiXCR processing rather than by the commercial service. The investigation overall reported the following: GvH clones were detected in recipient bone marrow, and some appeared earlier in ileal mucosa or blood, consistent with an intestinal mucosal origin. In the allografts of patients with donor T cell macrochimerism, GvH to HvG T cell clonal ratios were high. Early after transplant, peak levels of circulating GvH clones were associated with declines in HvG clones. The relatively low number and heterogeneity of intestinal transplant patients limited the conclusions.

Concerning this clone itself: There is no known antigen for this receptor. Base qualities were left out, and no much larger clone turns up one base away.

The protocol used for the library was the immunoSEQ multiplex PCR assay. Adaptive Biotechnologies carried out high-throughput TCR-beta CDR3 sequencing of genomic DNA for most patients. In the original analysis: TCR sequencing data were retrieved from Adaptive's ImmunoSEQ software for around 20 patients, whereas a few other patients were processed with MiXCR and VDJtools. CDR3 nucleotide sequences shared between donor and recipient were removed because the origin of such sequences could not be assigned. To count as alloreactive, a clone needed at least 2-fold expansion over unstimulated cells and a minimum CFSE-low frequency of 0.002% (template counts) or 0.001% (read counts). Mappable clones were those detected in sequenced pre-transplant spleen, lymph node, or MLR CFSE-low populations of the donor or recipient. Cumulative frequency of alloreactive clones was calculated as a percentage of all sequences weighted by copy number. TCRdb's version of the immuneACCESS table is confined to in-frame rearrangements and falls short of the full clone set. An unresolved V gene accounts for under half of the shortfall where checked; the remainder is of unknown origin. V and J calls and clone size are as listed in that table; D and trimming were resolved from the DNA. The sample table shows tens of thousands of clones, and just under 95% are seen once. About 6.7% of the sample goes to the ten largest clones.

The CDR3 spans 14 residues, from the cysteine through the phenylalanine. The kept DNA is CDR3 alone, 42 bases in frame from the first base. V is cut by 11 bases and J by 1 base, and the space between the germline ends is 17 bases. Per the germline V gene, MNHNS is the CDR1 and SASEGT is the CDR2. After transplant, bone marrow was aspirated from the posterior iliac crest or from another site chosen by the physician. Here the chain combines TRBV6-1 and TRBJ1-1, with the D segment identity uncertain. The receptor was isolated from a human patient who received an intestinal transplant, so some T cells may come from the graft donor. The source material was bone marrow, sampled 700 to 750 days after intestinal transplantation. At the DNA level, the sequence is TGTGCCGTCCTGATCGGGCAGCAGAACACTGAAGCTTTCTTT. Its coded protein is CAVLIGQQNTEAFF.